The 14 T cell receptor beta chains reported below all come from one sample, sequenced in a study of cytomegalovirus exposure and HLA in healthy donors. The PCR employed 60 Vbeta primers together with 13 Jbeta primers. Libraries were prepared by immunoSEQ multiplex PCR; TCRdb keeps only in-frame clonotypes and omits some of them. The sample shows 200,000 to 250,000 clones, more than 75% of them seen only once. The specimen was PBMCs. The source of these receptors is a human donor in good health.

Note on this clone: The identical CDR3 is also encoded by other nucleotide sequences in the sample. The V gene is TRBV5-5, the J gene TRBJ1-2, with no clear D. From germline, CDR1 is SGHKS and CDR2 YYEKEE (reference sequence). The CDR3 totals 11 residues. V dropped 5 bases and J dropped 3 bases, with 5 bases sitting between them. CDR3 region: CASSRDYGYTF. The CDR3 DNA is TGTGCCAGCAGTCGGGACTATGGCTACACCTTC.

The rearrangement links TRBV12-5 to TRBJ1-2, with a possible D match to TRBD1 (5 bases). The CDR3 has 15 residues. Trimming pared 3 bases from V and 4 bases from J, leaving 15 bases between. CDR1 and CDR2 (germline): LGHNT, FRNRAP. CDR3 sequence reads: CASGFDSRPLYGYTF. The CDR3 coding sequence is TGTGCTAGTGGTTTCGACAGCAGACCCCTCTATGGCTACACCTTC.

This sequence joins TRBV5-1 and TRBJ2-6, with 8 bases lining up with TRBD1. CDR3 length equals 20 residues. Trimming removed 4 bases from V and 0 bases from J; junction bases left unmatched: 15. Germline CDR1 SGHRS, CDR2 YFSETQ. This chain's CDR3 is CASSARQGTFNSSGANVLTF. The CDR3 DNA is TGCGCCAGCAGCGCTAGACAGGGGACGTTTAACAGCTCTGGGGCCAACGTCCTGACTTTC.

For the CDR3, the DNA is TGTGCCAGCAGCCCCCGGGCTAGCGGTTCCACGCACGAGCAGTACTTC. Protein sequence: CASSPRASGSTHEQYF. This chain connects TRBV9 to TRBJ2-7; 7 bases align to TRBD2. The germline V gene has CDR1 SGDLS and CDR2 YYNGEE. The CDR3 is 16 residues long. V dropped 4 bases and J dropped 5; count of bases not matched to a gene: 15.

V usage is TRBV28 and J usage is TRBJ1-1; D unresolved. This CDR3 contains 12 residues. Trimming stripped 6 bases from V and 7 bases from J, with 12 bases between. Germline-derived CDR1 and CDR2 are MDHEN and SYDVKM. The CDR3 is CASSKRAREAFF. CDR3 nucleotides: TGTGCCAGCAGCAAAAGAGCTCGTGAAGCTTTCTTT.

This chain joins TRBV7-9 and TRBJ2-5, with D possibly matching TRBD1 (8 bases). The V and J ends lost 2 bases and 5 bases respectively, with 12 bases between them. The CDR3 totals 14 residues. Germline CDR1 is SEHNR and CDR2 is FQNEAQ (reference sequence). The CDR3 DNA sequence: TGTGCCAGCAGCTTAACAGGGGGAGGGGAGACCCAGTACTTC. Its translation: CASSLTGGGETQYF.

The gene calls are TRBV9 and TRBJ1-2, with 7 positions matching TRBD1. V lost 5 bases, J lost 2 bases, and 3 bases stayed unmatched. CDR3 length: 13 amino acids. Germline V gene data show CDR1 as SGDLS and CDR2 as YYNGEE. CDR3 coding DNA: TGTGCCAGCAGTGAGACAGGGAACTATGGCTACACCTTC. This encodes CASSETGNYGYTF.

The chain uses TRBV6-5 and TRBJ2-7, with TRBD1 matching 8 bases. CDR3 size: 13 residues. CDR1 and CDR2 (germline): MNHEY, SVGAGI. The ends lost 2 bases at V and 7 bases at J; junction bases unmatched: 4. In nucleotides, the CDR3 is TGTGCCAGCAGTTACCAGGGGGCAGGTGAGCAGTACTTC. Residues: CASSYQGAGEQYF.

The J gene is TRBJ1-2, the V gene TRBV5-1; a possible D gene is TRBD1 (6 bases). V was cut by 0 bases and J by 6 bases, with 15 bases left in between. This CDR3 contains 15 residues. Germline CDR1 and CDR2: SGHRS and YFSETQ. The CDR3 region is CASSLDRASRDGYTF. DNA of the CDR3: TGCGCCAGCAGCTTGGACAGGGCGAGTAGAGATGGCTACACCTTC.

This chain joins TRBV28 and TRBJ2-2, with D perhaps matching TRBD1 (5 bases). Germline V lookup: CDR1 MDHEN, CDR2 SYDVKM. The V end lost 4 bases, the J end lost 1 base, and 7 bases lay between the germline ends. The length of the CDR3 is 14 residues. The CDR3 loop reads CASSSGQNTGELFF. CDR3 DNA: TGTGCCAGCAGTTCCGGACAGAACACCGGGGAGCTGTTTTTT.

The CDR3: CASSGRGWVKNIQYF. In DNA, the CDR3 is TGTGCCAGCAGTGGGCGGGGTTGGGTCAAAAACATTCAGTACTTC. This chain links TRBV2 with TRBJ2-4, with a tentative D call TRBD2 (6 bases). The germline V gene has CDR1 SNHLY and CDR2 FYNNEI. The length of the CDR3 is 15 residues. V was clipped by 4 bases and J by 3 bases, with 13 bases between them.

The J gene is TRBJ2-3, the V gene TRBV9; D is uncertain. CDR1 is SGDLS, CDR2 YYNGEE, per germline. The CDR3 is 16 residues long. Trimming removed 0 bases at V and 1 base at J, with 12 bases between. In DNA form, the CDR3 reads TGTGCCAGCAGCGTAGGAACTAACCCCCGCACAGATACGCAGTATTTT. Encoded protein: CASSVGTNPRTDTQYF.

The gene calls are TRBV4-3 and TRBJ1-1; 7 nucleotides agree with TRBD1. Germline V gene lookup returns CDR1 LGHNA and CDR2 YSLEER. The CDR3 is 16 residues long. V dropped 4 bases and J dropped 1; count of bases not matched to a gene: 9. CDR3 in DNA: TGCGCCAGCAGCCGAGGTACCGGGACAGCGAACACTGAAGCTTTCTTT. This translates into CASSRGTGTANTEAFF.

The chain links TRBV27 to TRBJ1-6; perhaps TRBD1 as D (5 bases). The CDR3 consists of 15 residues. From germline, CDR1 is MNHEY and CDR2 SMNVEV (reference sequence). The V end lost 6 bases, the J end lost 7 bases, and 16 bases lay between the germline ends. CDR3 sequence reads: CASSWGGVGNSPLHF. CDR3 nucleotide sequence: TGTGCCAGCAGCTGGGGAGGGGTAGGGAATTCACCCCTCCACTTT.